Presented here are 24 T cell receptor beta chains from one specimen sequenced in a study of cytomegalovirus exposure and HLA in healthy donors. Use of 60 Vbeta and 13 Jbeta primers characterized the PCR. Repertoires were generated with immunoSEQ multiplex PCR, while TCRdb's copy carries only in-frame clones and drops some. This table holds roughly 100,000 clones, roughly three quarters found once. Sample: PBMCs. Source of these receptors: a female donor in good health and CMV-seronegative.

V and J are TRBV7-6 and TRBJ1-1, with 8 bases aligning to TRBD1. Germline V gene data show CDR1 as SGHVS and CDR2 as FNYEAQ. The CDR3 length is 15 residues. The J segment lost 2 bases and the V segment lost 3 bases, leaving 5 bases of the junction unmatched. The CDR3 DNA is TGTGCCAGCAGCTTTAATGACAGGGGTAACACTGAAGCTTTCTTT. Amino acids: CASSFNDRGNTEAFF. The complete variable domain, with remaining parts taken from reference TRBV7-6 and TRBJ1-1, reads GAGVSQSPRYKVTKRGQDVALRCDPISGHVSLYWYRQALGQGPEFLTYFNYEAQQDKSGLPNDRFSAERPEGSISTLTIQRTEQRDSAMYRCASSFNDRGNTEAFFGQGTRLTVV.

J is TRBJ2-1 and V is TRBV7-2, with TRBD2 matching over 12 bases. CDR1 and CDR2 from the germline V gene are SGHTA and FQGNSA. Germline trimming cut 5 bases from V and 9 bases from J; bases unmatched to any gene: 8. CDR3 size: 15 residues. The CDR3 loop is CASSGLAGLSGEQFF. In DNA form, the CDR3 reads TGTGCCAGCAGCGGACTAGCGGGACTTTCGGGTGAGCAGTTCTTC.

The chain has TRBV7-3 and TRBJ2-1; tentatively, D is TRBD1 (6 bases). The germline V gene encodes CDR1 SGHTA and CDR2 FQGTGA. The CDR3 extends over 17 amino acids. The germline V and J ends were trimmed by 1 base and 0 bases, with 13 bases remaining between them. CDR3 bases: TGTGCCAGCAGCTTAAGGGGGACACTGAGCTCCTACAATGAGCAGTTCTTC. It codes for CASSLRGTLSSYNEQFF.

The chain links TRBV11-1 to TRBJ2-3; D gene unclear. V shed 4 bases and J shed 0 bases, with 2 bases lying between them. This CDR3 region has 12 residues. Germline CDR1 SGHAT, CDR2 FQDESV (reference sequence). As DNA, the CDR3 is TGTGCCAGCAGCTCTAGCACAGATACGCAGTATTTT. It is translated as CASSSSTDTQYF.

The chain is built from TRBV28 and TRBJ1-5; no clear D. CDR3 size: 14 residues. Trimming took off 3 bases at V and 4 bases at J, with 10 bases between the two ends. Germline V gene lookup returns CDR1 MDHEN and CDR2 SYDVKM. The CDR3 nucleotides are TGTGCCAGCAGTTTTCTCGGACTGAATCAGCCCCAGCATTTT. Its translation: CASSFLGLNQPQHF.

The chain recombines TRBV7-3 with TRBJ2-3; no definite D call. Trimming stripped 5 bases from V and 4 bases from J, with 16 bases between. The CDR3 has 15 residues. CDR1 and CDR2 (germline): SGHTA, FQGTGA. CDR3 in amino acids: CASSPTLKSADTQYF. For the CDR3, the DNA is TGTGCCAGCAGCCCGACACTGAAGTCCGCAGATACGCAGTATTTT.

This chain links TRBV10-3 with TRBJ1-5; TRBD1 might be the D (6 bases). The germline CDR1 and CDR2 sequences are ENHRY and SYGVKD. This CDR3 contains 14 residues. V was shortened by 0 bases and J by 7 bases, with 10 bases between the two germline ends. The CDR3 loop is CAISESGGEQPQHF. CDR3 bases: TGTGCCATCAGTGAGTCAGGGGGGGAGCAGCCCCAGCATTTT.

The chain carries TRBV18 and TRBJ2-1; the match to TRBD1 covers 7 bases. CDR1 and CDR2 (germline): KGHSH, LQKENI. This CDR3 is built from 17 residues. V trimming: 3 bases; J trimming: 0 bases; junction bases outside the gene matches: 8. CDR3 sequence (DNA): TGTGCCAGCTCACCCTCGCGACAGGGAAGCTCCTACAATGAGCAGTTCTTC. Residues: CASSPSRQGSSYNEQFF.

This chain uses TRBV15 with TRBJ1-5; D gene unclear. CDR1 is LNHNV, CDR2 YYDKDF, per germline (reference sequence). Trimming removed 3 bases from V and 7 bases from J, with 16 bases in between. The CDR3 runs to 15 residues. CDR3 amino acids: CATSSRSEGGQPQHF. CDR3 nucleotides: TGTGCCACCAGCAGCCGGTCGGAGGGTGGGCAGCCCCAGCATTTT.

V is TRBV6-5 and J is TRBJ1-1; 7 positions agree with TRBD1. From germline, CDR1 is MNHEY and CDR2 SVGAGI. The V and J ends lost 3 bases and 7 bases, in that order; junction bases with no gene match: 5. This CDR3 is 13 amino acids long. CDR3 loop: CASSYDRVNEAFF. The DNA of the CDR3 is TGTGCCAGCAGTTATGACAGGGTAAATGAAGCTTTCTTT.

The chain carries TRBV9 and TRBJ2-1; no definite D call. V lost 0 bases and J 3 bases, leaving 10 bases between the germline ends. Germline CDR1 is SGDLS and CDR2 is YYNGEE. The CDR3 is 15 amino acids. The CDR3 DNA reads TGTGCCAGCAGCGTAGACGCGCAGGTCTACAATGAGCAGTTCTTC. Protein sequence: CASSVDAQVYNEQFF. Supplemented by reference TRBV9 and TRBJ2-1, the full variable domain reads DSGVTQTPKHLITATGQRVTLRCSPRSGDLSVYWYQQSLDQGLQFLIQYYNGEERAKGNILERFSAQQFPDLHSELNLSSLELGDSALYFCASSVDAQVYNEQFFGPGTRLTVL.

This clone showed up just once. The V call is TRBV6-5, the J call TRBJ1-3, with 7 bases matching TRBD1. CDR3 length: 15 amino acids. The trim removed 5 bases at V and 2 bases at J, leaving 6 bases unmatched. CDR1 is MNHEY, CDR2 SVGAGI, per germline. CDR3 nucleotide sequence: TGTGCCAGCAGTCGGGACAGTCTACCTGGAAACACCATATATTTT. Amino acid sequence: CASSRDSLPGNTIYF.

This chain links TRBV6-5 with TRBJ1-4; 10 bases are shared with TRBD1. The length of the CDR3 is 14 residues. Per the germline V gene, CDR1 is MNHEY and CDR2 is SVGAGI. With 5 bases clipped from V and 10 bases from J, the junction kept 7 bases outside the gene matches. This CDR3 reads CASSQWDRGRKLFF. For the CDR3, the DNA is TGTGCCAGCAGTCAATGGGACAGGGGACGAAAACTGTTTTTT.

This chain links TRBV18 with TRBJ1-1; 10 bases are a match to TRBD1. J gave up 3 bases and V 4 bases, and 11 bases lay outside the gene matches. The CDR3 totals 17 residues. Germline CDR1 reads KGHSH; CDR2 reads LQKENI. CDR3 DNA sequence: TGTGCCAGCTCACGAGTAGGGACAGGGGTGTTGGACACTGAAGCTTTCTTT. Translation: CASSRVGTGVLDTEAFF.

In DNA form, the CDR3 reads TGTGCCTCCCCCTTAAGCTACAGGGGGGGGTATGGCTACACCTTC. It codes for CASPLSYRGGYGYTF. The genes are TRBV30 and TRBJ1-2; 8 bases are a match to TRBD1. There are 15 residues in the CDR3. Unmatched junction bases numbered 15, after V lost 7 bases and J lost 5 bases. Per the germline V gene, CDR1 is GTSNPN and CDR2 is SVGIG (reference sequence). Filled out from reference TRBV30 and TRBJ1-2, the complete variable domain reads SQTIHQWPATLVQPVGSPLSLECTVEGTSNPNLYWYRQAAGRGLQLLFYSVGIGQISSEVPQNLSASRPQDRQFILSSKKLLLSDSGFYLCASPLSYRGGYGYTFGSGTRLTVV.

The rearrangement joins TRBV4-2 to TRBJ2-5; 7 nucleotides line up with TRBD1. The CDR3 consists of 16 residues. V was clipped by 2 bases and J by 2 bases; unmatched bases: 8. From germline, CDR1 is LGHNA and CDR2 YNFKEQ. Here the CDR3 reads CASSQTGTVTQETQYF. In DNA form, the CDR3 reads TGTGCCAGCAGCCAAACCGGGACAGTGACACAAGAGACCCAGTACTTC.

The V call is TRBV7-6, the J call TRBJ2-2; D gene unclear. This CDR3 spans 15 amino acids. V was shortened by 2 bases and J by 0 bases, with 7 bases between the two germline ends. CDR1 is SGHVS and CDR2 is FNYEAQ in the germline V gene. CDR3 region: CASSLRSPNTGELFF. CDR3 nucleotide sequence: TGTGCCAGCAGCTTACGGTCTCCGAACACCGGGGAGCTGTTTTTT.

This clone was counted a few times. The chain links TRBV19 to TRBJ1-5; D gene uncertain. Germline V gene sequence: CDR1 LNHDA, CDR2 SQIVND (reference sequence). The CDR3 runs to 14 residues. CDR3 nucleotide sequence: TGTGGTACGTCCGGAGAAGGCCACAATCAGCCCCAGCATTTT. This gives the protein CGTSGEGHNQPQHF. The complete variable domain, with remaining parts taken from reference TRBV19 and TRBJ1-5, reads DGGITQSPKYLFRKEGQNVTLSCEQNLNHDAMYWYRQDPGQGLRLIYYSQIVNDFQKGDIAEGYSVSREKKESFPLTVTSAQKNPTAFYLCGTSGEGHNQPQHFGDGTRLSIL.

The chain uses TRBV5-1 and TRBJ1-6; 8 bases are a match to TRBD1. Germline V gene lookup returns CDR1 SGHRS and CDR2 YFSETQ. Unmatched junction bases numbered 6, after V lost 0 bases and J lost 10 bases. CDR3 length: 15 residues. The chain's CDR3 is CASSLATGGNSPLHF. CDR3 coding DNA: TGCGCCAGCAGCTTGGCTACAGGGGGTAACTCACCCCTCCACTTT.

V and J are TRBV6-4 and TRBJ1-4, with TRBD1 identical over 8 bases. CDR1 and CDR2 (germline): MRHNA, SNTAGT. Trimming at V came to 6 bases and at J to 6 bases, leaving 9 bases not matched to a gene. This CDR3 is 15 amino acids long. The CDR3 DNA is TGTGCCAGCAGCCTACAGGGGGGCTTAGATGAAAAACTGTTTTTT. Protein sequence: CASSLQGGLDEKLFF.

This chain uses TRBV7-9 with TRBJ2-6; 9 positions match TRBD1. The CDR3 is made up of 16 amino acids. J gave up 3 bases and V 3 bases, and 3 bases lay outside the gene matches. The germline V gene encodes CDR1 SEHNR and CDR2 FQNEAQ (reference sequence). DNA of the CDR3: TGTGCCAGCAGCTTGACAGGGGGAGGTGGGGCCAACGTCCTGACTTTC. It specifies CASSLTGGGGANVLTF. Looking up the rest from reference TRBV7-9 and TRBJ2-6 gives the full variable domain: DTGVSQNPRHKITKRGQNVTFRCDPISEHNRLYWYRQTLGQGPEFLTYFQNEAQLEKSRLLSDRFSAERPKGSFSTLEIQRTEQGDSAMYLCASSLTGGGGANVLTFGAGSRLTVL.

The CDR3: CASSEHQLIPYGYTF. The CDR3, as DNA: TGTGCCAGCAGTGAACATCAACTTATCCCCTATGGCTACACCTTC. The chain has TRBV6-1 and TRBJ1-2, with no clear D. Trimming left V 2 bases short and J 4 bases short, with 14 bases between. Germline V gives CDR1 MNHNS, CDR2 SASEGT. The length of the CDR3 is 15 residues.

This clone occurred a few times. V gene TRBV10-1 combines with J gene TRBJ2-3, with 10 nucleotides matching TRBD2. V trimming: 3 bases; J trimming: 4 bases; junction bases outside the gene matches: 10. This CDR3 is 17 amino acids long. Per germline, CDR1 WNHNN and CDR2 SYGVQD (reference sequence). CDR3: CASSDCLAGDGADTQYF. For the CDR3, the DNA is TGCGCCAGCAGTGACTGCCTAGCGGGAGACGGCGCAGATACGCAGTATTTT.

The gene calls are TRBV5-1 and TRBJ1-1; TRBD1 agrees at 8 bases. V shed 0 bases, J shed 1 base, and the junction held 2 bases outside the gene matches. This CDR3 region has 15 residues. Germline-derived CDR1 and CDR2 are SGHRS and YFSETQ. The DNA of the CDR3 is TGCGCCAGCAGCTTGGCCGGACAGGGGAACACTGAAGCTTTCTTT. Translating gives CASSLAGQGNTEAFF. Looking up the rest from reference TRBV5-1 and TRBJ1-1 gives the full variable domain: KAGVTQTPRYLIKTRGQQVTLSCSPISGHRSVSWYQQTPGQGLQFLFEYFSETQRNKGNFPGRFSGRQFSNSRSEMNVSTLELGDSALYLCASSLAGQGNTEAFFGQGTRLTVV.